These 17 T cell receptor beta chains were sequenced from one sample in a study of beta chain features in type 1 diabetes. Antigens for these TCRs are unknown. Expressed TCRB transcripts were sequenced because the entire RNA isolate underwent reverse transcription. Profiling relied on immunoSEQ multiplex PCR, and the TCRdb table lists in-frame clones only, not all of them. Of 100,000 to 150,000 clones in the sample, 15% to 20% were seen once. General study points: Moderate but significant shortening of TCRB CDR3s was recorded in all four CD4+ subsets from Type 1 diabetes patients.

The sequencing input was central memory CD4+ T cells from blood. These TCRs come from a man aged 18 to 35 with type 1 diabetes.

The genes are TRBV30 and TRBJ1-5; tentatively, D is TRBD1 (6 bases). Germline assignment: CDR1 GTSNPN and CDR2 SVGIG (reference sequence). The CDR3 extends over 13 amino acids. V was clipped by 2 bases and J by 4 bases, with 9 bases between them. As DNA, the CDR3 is TGTGCCTGGAGTCACAGGGCAAATCAGCCCCAGCATTTT. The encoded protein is CAWSHRANQPQHF.

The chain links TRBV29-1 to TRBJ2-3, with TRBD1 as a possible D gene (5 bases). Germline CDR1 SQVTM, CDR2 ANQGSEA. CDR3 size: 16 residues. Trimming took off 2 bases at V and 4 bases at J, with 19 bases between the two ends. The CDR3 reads CSVEFMQGLRADTQYF. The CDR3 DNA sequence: TGCAGCGTTGAATTTATGCAGGGCCTACGGGCAGATACGCAGTATTTT.

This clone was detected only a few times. CDR3 in DNA: TGTGCCAGCAGCATTGGACAGGGGTCCTACGAGCAGTACTTC. Translation: CASSIGQGSYEQYF. The chain joins TRBV7-9 to TRBJ2-7; 9 positions match TRBD1. V lost 5 bases and J lost 1; bases outside the gene matches: 3. The CDR3 consists of 14 residues. Per the germline V gene, CDR1 is SEHNR and CDR2 is FQNEAQ (reference sequence).

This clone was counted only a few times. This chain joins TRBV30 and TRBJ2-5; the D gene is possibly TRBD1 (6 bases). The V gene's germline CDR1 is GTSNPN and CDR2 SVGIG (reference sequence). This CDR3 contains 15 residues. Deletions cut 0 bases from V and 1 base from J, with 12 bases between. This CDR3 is CAWSVGQPVQETQYF. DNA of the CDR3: TGTGCCTGGAGTGTAGGACAGCCAGTCCAAGAGACCCAGTACTTC.

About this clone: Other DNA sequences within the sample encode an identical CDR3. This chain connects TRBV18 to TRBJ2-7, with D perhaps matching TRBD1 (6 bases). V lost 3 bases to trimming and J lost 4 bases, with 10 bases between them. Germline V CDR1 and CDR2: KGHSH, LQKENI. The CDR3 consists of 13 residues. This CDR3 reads CASSPRTDYEQYF. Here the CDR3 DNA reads TGTGCCAGCTCACCTAGGACAGATTACGAGCAGTACTTC.

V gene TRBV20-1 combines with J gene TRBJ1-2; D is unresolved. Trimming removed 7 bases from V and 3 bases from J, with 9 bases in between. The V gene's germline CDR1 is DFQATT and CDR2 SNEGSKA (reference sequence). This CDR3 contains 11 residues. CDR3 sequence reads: CSVTEDYGYTF. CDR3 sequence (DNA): TGCAGTGTGACGGAGGACTATGGCTACACCTTC.

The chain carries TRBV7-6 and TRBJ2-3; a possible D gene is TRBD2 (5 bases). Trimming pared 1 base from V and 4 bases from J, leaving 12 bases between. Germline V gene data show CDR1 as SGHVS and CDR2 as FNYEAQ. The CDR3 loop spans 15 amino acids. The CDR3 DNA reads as TGTGCCAGCAGCTTAGACGGGAATAGGGCAGATACGCAGTATTTT. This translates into CASSLDGNRADTQYF.

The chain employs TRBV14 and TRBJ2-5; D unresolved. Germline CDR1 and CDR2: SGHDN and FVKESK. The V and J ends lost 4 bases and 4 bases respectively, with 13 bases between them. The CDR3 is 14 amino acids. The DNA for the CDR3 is TGTGCCAGCAGCCCATATGGCAGAGGAGAGACCCAGTACTTC. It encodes CASSPYGRGETQYF.

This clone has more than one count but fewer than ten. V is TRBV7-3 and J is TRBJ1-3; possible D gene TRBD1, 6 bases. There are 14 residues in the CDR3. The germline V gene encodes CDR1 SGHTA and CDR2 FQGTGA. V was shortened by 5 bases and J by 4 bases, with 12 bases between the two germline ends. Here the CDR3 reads CASSPGTTGNTIYF. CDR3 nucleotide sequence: TGTGCCAGCAGCCCCGGGACAACGGGAAACACCATATATTTT.

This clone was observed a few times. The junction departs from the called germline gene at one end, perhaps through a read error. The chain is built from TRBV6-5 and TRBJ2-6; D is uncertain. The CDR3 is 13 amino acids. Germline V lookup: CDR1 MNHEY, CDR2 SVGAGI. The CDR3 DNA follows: TGTGCCACCAGTTACTCTGGGGCCAACGTCCTGACTTTC. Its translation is CATSYSGANVLTF.

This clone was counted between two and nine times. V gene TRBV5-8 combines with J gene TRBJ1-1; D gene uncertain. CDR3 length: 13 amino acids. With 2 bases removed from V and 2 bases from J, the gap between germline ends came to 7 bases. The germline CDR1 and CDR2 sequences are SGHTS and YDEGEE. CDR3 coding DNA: TGTGCCAGCAGCTTAAAGCCTAACACTGAAGCTTTCTTT. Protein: CASSLKPNTEAFF.

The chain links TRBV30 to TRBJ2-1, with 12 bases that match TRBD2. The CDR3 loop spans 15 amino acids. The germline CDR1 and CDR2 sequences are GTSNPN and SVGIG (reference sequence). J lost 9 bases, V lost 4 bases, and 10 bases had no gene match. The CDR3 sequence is CAWTRLAGAGGEQFF. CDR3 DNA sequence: TGTGCCTGGACCCGACTAGCGGGAGCGGGCGGTGAGCAGTTCTTC. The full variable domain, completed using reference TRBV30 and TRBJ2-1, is SQTIHQWPATLVQPVGSPLSLECTVEGTSNPNLYWYRQAAGRGLQLLFYSVGIGQISSEVPQNLSASRPQDRQFILSSKKLLLSDSGFYLCAWTRLAGAGGEQFFGPGTRLTVL.

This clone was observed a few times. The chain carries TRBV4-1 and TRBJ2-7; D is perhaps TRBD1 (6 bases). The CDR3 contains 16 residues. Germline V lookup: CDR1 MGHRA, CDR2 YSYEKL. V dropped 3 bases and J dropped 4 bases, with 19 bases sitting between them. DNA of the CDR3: TGCGCCAGCAGCCACCCCGGACCGGGGACAACATACGAGCAGTACTTC. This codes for CASSHPGPGTTYEQYF.

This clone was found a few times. This CDR3 is CASSLTRGDTQYF. CDR3 nucleotides: TGTGCCAGCAGTCTCACCAGGGGAGATACGCAGTATTTT. The gene calls are TRBV25-1 and TRBJ2-3; TRBD1 might be the D (6 bases). The CDR3 consists of 13 residues. Germline V gene lookup returns CDR1 MGHDK and CDR2 SYGVNS. Between the trimmed V and J ends, which lost 5 bases and 5 bases, there was a span of 11 bases.

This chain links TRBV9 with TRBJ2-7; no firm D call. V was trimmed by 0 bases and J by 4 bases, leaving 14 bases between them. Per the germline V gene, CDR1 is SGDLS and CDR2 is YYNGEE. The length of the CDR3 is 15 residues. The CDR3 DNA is TGTGCCAGCAGCGTAGATTCCCGATCTACGTACGAGCAGTACTTC. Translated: CASSVDSRSTYEQYF. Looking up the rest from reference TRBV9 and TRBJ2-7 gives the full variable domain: DSGVTQTPKHLITATGQRVTLRCSPRSGDLSVYWYQQSLDQGLQFLIQYYNGEERAKGNILERFSAQQFPDLHSELNLSSLELGDSALYFCASSVDSRSTYEQYFGPGTRLTVT.

The CDR3 region has the DNA TGTGCCACCAGCAGAGATCCCCCCGGACAGGGGGACAATCAGCCCCAGCATTTT. It specifies CATSRDPPGQGDNQPQHF. The chain employs TRBV15 and TRBJ1-5, with 10 bases identical to TRBD1. This CDR3 is 18 amino acids long. Germline V gene sequence: CDR1 LNHNV, CDR2 YYDKDF (reference sequence). V lost 0 bases to trimming and J lost 3 bases; unmatched junction nucleotides: 8.

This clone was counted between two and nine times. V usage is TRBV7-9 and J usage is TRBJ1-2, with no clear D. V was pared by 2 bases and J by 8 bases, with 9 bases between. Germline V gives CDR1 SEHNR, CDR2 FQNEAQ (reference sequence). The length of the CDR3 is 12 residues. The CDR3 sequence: CASSLKDVGYTF. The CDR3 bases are TGTGCCAGCAGCTTAAAGGACGTAGGCTACACCTTC.